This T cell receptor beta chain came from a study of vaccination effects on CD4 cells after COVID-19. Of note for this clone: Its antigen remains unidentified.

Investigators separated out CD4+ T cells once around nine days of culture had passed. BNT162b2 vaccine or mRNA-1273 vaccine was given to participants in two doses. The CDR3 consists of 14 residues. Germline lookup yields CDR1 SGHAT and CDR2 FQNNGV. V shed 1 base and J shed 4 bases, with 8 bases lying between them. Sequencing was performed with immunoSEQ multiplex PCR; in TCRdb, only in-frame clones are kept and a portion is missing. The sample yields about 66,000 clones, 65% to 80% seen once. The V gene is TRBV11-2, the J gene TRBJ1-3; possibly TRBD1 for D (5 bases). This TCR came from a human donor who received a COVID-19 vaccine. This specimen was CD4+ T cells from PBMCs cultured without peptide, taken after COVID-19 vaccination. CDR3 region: CASSLGGIGNTIYF. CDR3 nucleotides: TGTGCCAGCAGCTTAGGGGGGATCGGAAACACCATATATTTT.